The 28 T cell receptor beta chains below come from one sample, sequenced in a study of blood T cells in healthy people across ages (dated by TCRdb to about 2015). The library was prepared using 5' RACE. TCRdb names Illumina HiSeq 2500 as the instrument used. A second 7 to 11 cycle PCR used a sample-barcoded 5' primer and a J-beta primer mix. The raw public reads went through TCRdb reprocessing: fastp at Q25, MiXCR clone calling, in-frame beta chains kept. Identical CDR3 protein sequences are pooled into one entry, listed with their most common genes and DNA. The sample profile shows some 760,000 distinct CDR3 sequences; approximately 25% of them were found once. The ten largest clones capture 8% to 10% of the sample. These data also formed part of another study, on T cells of mothers and their children.

The sample consisted of blood. These receptors were obtained from a boy younger than 18 in good health.

This clonotype has a handful of counts. The chain is built from TRBV19 and TRBJ2-5, with D maybe TRBD2 (5 bases). Trimming took 3 bases from V and 4 from J, leaving 12 bases between them. This CDR3 comprises 14 residues. CDR1 and CDR2 (germline): LNHDA, SQIVND (reference sequence). CDR3 loop: CASSIRRERETQYF. The CDR3 region has the DNA TGTGCCAGTAGTATCCGACGGGAACGAGAGACCCAGTACTTC.

This clonotype was found a few times. DNA for the CDR3: TGTGCCAGCAGTCCCGAGGGGGAGGGGGACTACGAGCAGTACTTC. Its translation is CASSPEGEGDYEQYF. This chain links TRBV27 with TRBJ2-5; maybe TRBD2 (7 bases). TRBJ2-7 matches the DNA end more closely, so the J call is doubtful. The germline CDR1 and CDR2 sequences are MNHEY and SMNVEV (reference sequence). CDR3 length: 15 amino acids.

The chain couples TRBV7-2 to TRBJ2-1; maybe TRBD2 (5 bases). Germline values: CDR1 SGHTA, CDR2 FQGNSA. V was trimmed by 3 bases and J by 2 bases, leaving 11 bases between them. CDR3 length equals 15 residues. CDR3 in DNA: TGTGCCAGCAGCTTTAGAGCGGTTACCTACAATGAGCAGTTCTTC. Amino acids: CASSFRAVTYNEQFF.

The chain joins TRBV5-1 to TRBJ2-5; D is unclear. The J call may not be correct, given that the DNA end is closer to TRBJ2-1. CDR1 is SGHRS, CDR2 YFSETQ, per germline. The CDR3 has 13 residues. The CDR3 nucleotides are TGCGCCAGCAGTACAGTAGATGATCCTGAGCAGTTCTTC. This encodes CASSTVDDPEQFF.

This clonotype was counted a few times. This sequence joins TRBV27 and TRBJ2-5; 11 bases match TRBD2. Germline V CDR1 and CDR2: MNHEY, SMNVEV (reference sequence). V shed 5 bases, J shed 9 bases, and the junction held 8 bases outside the gene matches. CDR3 length: 14 amino acids. CDR3 protein: CASSRTSGYLSQYF. The CDR3 DNA reads TGTGCCAGCAGTCGGACTAGCGGGTACTTGTCCCAGTACTTC.

Only a few counts were recorded for this clonotype. The genes are TRBV29-1 and TRBJ2-1; TRBD2 agrees at 7 bases. Trimming took 6 bases from V and 2 from J; bases not matched to a gene: 7. CDR1 is SQVTM and CDR2 is ANQGSEA in the germline V gene. The length of the CDR3 is 14 residues. DNA for the CDR3: TGCAGCGTGTCCGCGGGGGATCCCTACAATGAGCAGTTCTTC. Translated, it gives CSVSAGDPYNEQFF.

V and J are TRBV7-6 and TRBJ2-5; D gene ambiguous. The germline V and J ends were trimmed by 8 bases and 5 bases, with 18 bases remaining between them. Germline lookup yields CDR1 SGHVS and CDR2 FNYEAQ. CDR3 length: 14 residues. In DNA, the CDR3 is TGTGCCAGCTCCTCCTATGGTGGGATCGAGACCCAGTACTTC. Translation: CASSSYGGIETQYF. Using reference TRBV7-6 and TRBJ2-5 for the parts outside the CDR3, the full variable domain is GAGVSQSPRYKVTKRGQDVALRCDPISGHVSLYWYRQALGQGPEFLTYFNYEAQQDKSGLPNDRFSAERPEGSISTLTIQRTEQRDSAMYRCASSSYGGIETQYFGPGTRLLVL.

A few counts support this clonotype. The V and J genes are TRBV15 and TRBJ2-3; TRBD2 matches at 12 bases. Germline lookup yields CDR1 LNHNV and CDR2 YYDKDF (reference sequence). V lost 5 bases, J lost 6 bases, and 6 bases stayed unmatched. CDR3 size: 15 residues. CDR3 residues: CATSVGLAGLDTQYF. The CDR3 DNA reads TGTGCCACCAGCGTCGGACTAGCGGGGTTGGATACGCAGTATTTT. Based on the CDR3 plus reference TRBV15 and TRBJ2-3, the full variable domain is DAMVIQNPRYQVTQFGKPVTLSCSQTLNHNVMYWYQQKSSQAPKLLFHYYDKDFNNEADTPDNFQSRRPNTSFCFLDIRSPGLGDTAMYLCATSVGLAGLDTQYFGPGTRLTVL.

This clonotype was observed once. V usage is TRBV5-1 and J usage is TRBJ2-5; no definite D call. The DNA end lines up better with TRBJ2-7; the J call may be wrong. The CDR3 totals 13 residues. Per germline, CDR1 SGHRS and CDR2 YFSETQ. CDR3 protein: CASSYQQTYEQYF. As DNA, the CDR3 is TGCGCCAGCAGCTACCAACAGACTTACGAGCAGTACTTC.

CDR3 residues: CASNPWWRGGTYEQYF. The CDR3 DNA sequence: TGTGCCAGCAACCCTTGGTGGAGGGGGGGTACCTACGAGCAGTACTTC. This chain links TRBV28 with TRBJ2-7; possible D gene TRBD2, 7 bases. Trimming removed 7 bases from V and 2 bases from J, with 21 bases in between. CDR1 is MDHEN, CDR2 SYDVKM, per germline. The CDR3 length is 16 residues.

This chain joins TRBV7-2 and TRBJ2-5; 10 bases agree with TRBD2. The V and J ends lost 6 bases and 1 base, in that order; junction bases with no gene match: 8. This CDR3 spans 16 amino acids. CDR1 and CDR2 from the germline V gene are SGHTA and FQGNSA. CDR3 in DNA: TGTGCCAGCAGACGGGGACTAGCGAGTTTCCAAGAGACCCAGTACTTC. It encodes CASRRGLASFQETQYF. The full variable domain, rest sourced from reference TRBV7-2 and TRBJ2-5, is GAGVSQSPSNKVTEKGKDVELRCDPISGHTALYWYRQSLGQGLEFLIYFQGNSAPDKSGLPSDRFSAERTGGSVSTLTIQRTQQEDSAVYLCASRRGLASFQETQYFGPGTRLLVL.

J is TRBJ2-1 and V is TRBV27; 8 bases map to TRBD2. V gave up 2 bases and J gave up 2 bases; unmatched junction bases: 5. CDR3 size: 16 residues. CDR1 and CDR2 from the germline V gene are MNHEY and SMNVEV (reference sequence). This chain's CDR3 is CASSLVGGRTYNEQFF. Written as DNA, the CDR3 is TGTGCCAGCAGTTTAGTGGGCGGGAGGACCTACAATGAGCAGTTCTTC.

Only a few counts were recorded for this clonotype. This chain links TRBV27 with TRBJ2-7; 8 bases agree with TRBD1. J gave up 4 bases and V 6 bases, and 20 bases lay outside the gene matches. The CDR3 totals 18 residues. Per the germline V gene, CDR1 is MNHEY and CDR2 is SMNVEV (reference sequence). The CDR3 bases are TGTGCCAGCAGCCAGGGGGCAGGATTACCGGGATCTGTGTACGAGCAGTACTTC. Translated, it gives CASSQGAGLPGSVYEQYF.

This clonotype was detected a few times. The gene calls are TRBV20-1 and TRBJ1-2; the D is unclear. Trimming removed 0 bases at V and 0 bases at J, with 8 bases between. CDR3 length equals 14 residues. CDR1 DFQATT and CDR2 SNEGSKA come from the germline V gene (reference sequence). This chain's CDR3 is CSARENIPNYGYTF. In DNA form, the CDR3 reads TGCAGTGCTAGAGAGAACATCCCTAACTATGGCTACACCTTC.

This clonotype came up a few times. The chain carries TRBV18 and TRBJ2-3; D might be TRBD1 (5 bases). Germline-derived CDR1 and CDR2 are KGHSH and LQKENI. The CDR3 runs to 16 residues. V lost 0 bases, J lost 6 bases, and 16 bases lay in between. The CDR3: CASSPPKQGFLDTQYF. CDR3 sequence (DNA): TGTGCCAGCTCACCACCGAAGCAGGGTTTTTTGGATACGCAGTATTTT.

The rearrangement links TRBV5-1 to TRBJ2-2, with no clear D. V gave up 4 bases and J gave up 2 bases, with 9 bases separating them. CDR1 and CDR2 from the germline V gene are SGHRS and YFSETQ. CDR3 length: 14 residues. CDR3 region: CASSKTQNTGELFF. In DNA form, the CDR3 reads TGCGCCAGCAGCAAGACCCAAAACACCGGGGAGCTGTTTTTT.

There are a few counts of this clonotype. The chain combines TRBV11-2 with TRBJ2-1; D is uncertain. Germline-derived CDR1 and CDR2 are SGHAT and FQNNGV. The germline V and J ends were trimmed by 5 bases and 8 bases, with 10 bases remaining between them. The CDR3 length is 12 residues. CDR3 coding DNA: TGTGCCAGCAGCCCCGGCGGATATGAGCAGTTCTTC. It encodes CASSPGGYEQFF. The full variable domain, rest sourced from reference TRBV11-2 and TRBJ2-1, is EAGVAQSPRYKIIEKRQSVAFWCNPISGHATLYWYQQILGQGPKLLIQFQNNGVVDDSQLPKDRFSAERLKGVDSTLKIQPAKLEDSAVYLCASSPGGYEQFFGPGTRLTVL.

V is TRBV14 and J is TRBJ2-7, with D perhaps matching TRBD1 (6 bases). The CDR3 has 16 residues. V was pared by 2 bases and J by 1 base, with 15 bases between. Germline CDR1 and CDR2: SGHDN and FVKESK. The CDR3: CASSQITGLRSYEQYF. In nucleotides, the CDR3 is TGTGCCAGCAGCCAAATTACAGGGTTGCGTTCCTACGAGCAGTACTTC.

This clonotype was seen a handful of times. The V and J genes are TRBV20-1 and TRBJ1-1, with TRBD1 as a possible D gene (5 bases). This CDR3 comprises 16 residues. Germline V gene sequence: CDR1 DFQATT, CDR2 SNEGSKA (reference sequence). V was trimmed by 0 bases and J by 0 bases, leaving 14 bases between them. The CDR3 DNA reads as TGCAGTGCTAGAGATCCCGGGACTGGCCTGAACACTGAAGCTTTCTTT. Translated: CSARDPGTGLNTEAFF.

This clonotype was found a few times. The gene calls are TRBV21-1 and TRBJ2-7; whether TRBD2, the table's D call, matches the DNA was not checked. TRBV21-1 is given as a pseudogene. The CDR3 runs 21 residues. The CDR3 is CASSKVRGDGLAGAFPYEQYF. The CDR3 DNA reads TGTGCCAGCAGCAAAGTTAGAGGGGATGGGCTAGCGGGAGCCTTTCCCTACGAGCAGTACTTC.

This clonotype was seen a handful of times. The rearrangement joins TRBV28 to TRBJ2-2; a weak D match, TRBD2 (6 bases). This CDR3 has 15 amino acids. Germline V gene data show CDR1 as MDHEN and CDR2 as SYDVKM. V was trimmed by 5 bases and J by 0 bases, leaving 10 bases between them. CDR3 sequence: CASSPGVTNTGELFF. Written as DNA, the CDR3 is TGTGCCAGCAGTCCGGGAGTTACGAACACCGGGGAGCTGTTTTTT.

The chain links TRBV2 to TRBJ1-6, with no clear D. The CDR3 spans 13 residues. V lost 8 bases to trimming and J lost 6 bases, with 11 bases between them. CDR1 is SNHLY and CDR2 is FYNNEI in the germline V gene. DNA for the CDR3: TGTGCCAGCGATTACCGGCTTAATTCACCCCTCCACTTT. This encodes CASDYRLNSPLHF.

This chain joins TRBV7-2 and TRBJ2-5; TRBD2 matches 7 bases. Germline CDR1 SGHTA, CDR2 FQGNSA. The CDR3 has 15 residues. With V trimmed by 5 bases and J by 2 bases, 8 bases remained unmatched. The CDR3 DNA is TGTGCCAGCAGCCCCAATGGGGGGGGACAAGAGACCCAGTACTTC. This translates into CASSPNGGGQETQYF.

This chain uses TRBV27 with TRBJ2-1; 10 positions match TRBD2. With V trimmed by 6 bases and J by 9 bases, 8 bases remained unmatched. The germline V gene encodes CDR1 MNHEY and CDR2 SMNVEV (reference sequence). The CDR3 consists of 14 residues. The CDR3 here is CASSPNLAGAEQFF. CDR3 bases: TGTGCCAGCAGCCCCAACCTAGCGGGAGCTGAGCAGTTCTTC.

This clonotype was picked up a small number of times. The chain carries TRBV28 and TRBJ2-7, with D unclear. CDR3 length: 16 amino acids. The germline CDR1 and CDR2 sequences are MDHEN and SYDVKM. Deletions cut 1 base from V and 0 bases from J, with 13 bases between. CDR3 bases: TGTGCCAGCAGTTTATCTTTTAGACTTGCCTCCTACGAGCAGTACTTC. Residues: CASSLSFRLASYEQYF.

This clonotype came up a few times. The CDR3 region is CASSGTGLDYGYTF. The CDR3 region has the DNA TGTGCCAGCAGCGGGACAGGGTTGGACTATGGCTACACCTTC. This chain connects TRBV4-2 to TRBJ1-2; 9 bases line up with TRBD1. Germline V gene sequence: CDR1 LGHNA, CDR2 YNFKEQ. With V trimmed by 5 bases and J by 3 bases, 4 bases remained unmatched. The CDR3 covers 14 residues.

The CDR3 bases are TGCAGTGCTACGGCAGGAACTCTAAAAGCTTTCTTT. It codes for CSATAGTLKAFF. J is TRBJ1-1 and V is TRBV20-1; D remains ambiguous. CDR1 and CDR2 from the germline V gene are DFQATT and SNEGSKA (reference sequence). The ends were cut back, 4 bases at V and 9 bases at J, with 15 bases in the middle. The CDR3 runs to 12 residues.

V gene TRBV7-2 combines with J gene TRBJ1-5; D unclear. CDR1 is SGHTA, CDR2 FQGNSA, per germline. The CDR3 loop spans 12 amino acids. The germline V and J ends were trimmed by 5 bases and 6 bases, with 8 bases remaining between them. CDR3 sequence (DNA): TGTGCCAGCAGCCCATTTGGTCAGCCCCAGCATTTT. Translation: CASSPFGQPQHF. Full variable domain (outside the CDR3, taken from reference TRBV7-2 and TRBJ1-5): GAGVSQSPSNKVTEKGKDVELRCDPISGHTALYWYRQSLGQGLEFLIYFQGNSAPDKSGLPSDRFSAERTGGSVSTLTIQRTQQEDSAVYLCASSPFGQPQHFGDGTRLSIL.